Below are 22 T cell receptor beta chains sequenced from a single sample in a study of CD8+CD57+ T cells in acquired aplastic anemia. CD8+CD57+ cell expansion, shown by flow cytometry, had occurred in the patients selected for sequencing. The template used for profiling TCR beta VDJ and CDR3 was genomic DNA. Each CDR3 protein gets one entry after TCRdb re-called the reads with MiXCR. The sample records roughly 180,000 distinct CDR3 sequences, around 63% being singletons. The sequenced sample consisted of sorted CD4+, CD8+, or CD8+CD57+ T cells (not recorded which) from PBMCs. These receptor sequences come from a human donor with aplastic anemia.

V usage is TRBV2 and J usage is TRBJ2-2; no clear D. Germline V gene data show CDR1 as SNHLY and CDR2 as FYNNEI. With 3 bases removed from V and 3 bases from J, the gap between germline ends came to 14 bases. CDR3 size: 16 residues. In DNA, the CDR3 is TGTGCCAGCAGTGATCCGCTGTCTGGGTACACCGGGGAGCTGTTTTTT. This gives the protein CASSDPLSGYTGELFF.

This clonotype appeared many times. The rearrangement joins TRBV12-3 or TRBV12-4 to TRBJ1-2, with D unresolved. Trimming left V 1 base short and J 8 bases short, with 8 bases between. This CDR3 is 12 amino acids long. As DNA, the CDR3 is TGTGCCAGCAGTTTAGAATACCCGGGCTACACCTTC. Translation gives CASSLEYPGYTF.

A word on this clonotype: A much larger clone differs from this one at a single base, so this may be a read error. The chain joins TRBV6-6 to TRBJ1-1; D call uncertain. This CDR3 has 15 residues. V lost 7 bases, J lost 1 base, and 16 bases lay in between. Per germline, CDR1 MNHNY and CDR2 SVGAGI (reference sequence). CDR3 nucleotides: TGTGCCAGCACCTCACACGAGGACTGGAACACTGAAGCTTTCTTT. Encoded protein: CASTSHEDWNTEAFF.

V usage is TRBV29-1 and J usage is TRBJ2-5; 15 bases are a match to TRBD2. The ends lost 6 bases at V and 2 bases at J; junction bases unmatched: 7. Germline lookup yields CDR1 SQVTM and CDR2 ANQGSEA. The CDR3 contains 16 residues. CDR3 amino acids: CSVGGLAGGIQETQYF. The CDR3 DNA reads TGCAGCGTAGGCGGACTAGCGGGAGGGATACAAGAGACCCAGTACTTC.

The rearrangement joins TRBV19 to TRBJ1-5, with 7 bases lining up with TRBD1. Losses at the gene ends were 7 bases for V and 7 bases for J; bases not matched to a gene: 10. The germline V gene has CDR1 LNHDA and CDR2 SQIVND (reference sequence). CDR3 length equals 14 residues. This chain's CDR3 is CASTHGQERQPQHF. CDR3 sequence (DNA): TGTGCCAGTACCCATGGACAGGAGAGGCAGCCCCAGCATTTT.

This clonotype appeared a few times. V and J are TRBV2 and TRBJ1-6; perhaps TRBD1 as D (5 bases). In germline, CDR1 is SNHLY, CDR2 FYNNEI. The germline V and J ends were trimmed by 10 bases and 6 bases, with 13 bases remaining between them. The CDR3 spans 13 residues. DNA of the CDR3: TGTGCCACCGCCCAAAGGGGTAATTCACCCCTCCACTTT. Protein sequence: CATAQRGNSPLHF.

The chain carries TRBV7-2 and TRBJ1-1; D unresolved. The CDR3 consists of 13 residues. Looked up from germline, CDR1 is SGHTA and CDR2 is FQGNSA. V dropped 5 bases and J dropped 5 bases, with 12 bases sitting between them. In DNA form, the CDR3 reads TGTGCCAGCAGCCTAAACTCCGGAACTGAAGCTTTCTTT. It encodes CASSLNSGTEAFF.

This chain connects TRBV5-4 to TRBJ2-7; D is unresolved. Between the trimmed V and J ends, which lost 3 bases and 0 bases, there was a span of 7 bases. The germline V gene has CDR1 SGHNT and CDR2 YYREEE (reference sequence). The CDR3 contains 13 residues. The CDR3 DNA reads as TGTGCCAGCAGCTCAACCCCCTCCTACGAGCAGTACTTC. Translating it yields CASSSTPSYEQYF.

CDR3 coding DNA: TGCAGTGCTGGGGACAGGGTAAATGGCTACACCTTC. Encoded protein: CSAGDRVNGYTF. The V gene is TRBV20-1, the J gene TRBJ1-2; 9 bases line up with TRBD1. Trimming took 5 bases from V and 6 from J; bases not matched to a gene: 4. Germline V gene data show CDR1 as DFQATT and CDR2 as SNEGSKA (reference sequence). There are 12 residues in the CDR3.

This clonotype has a count of ten or more. The rearrangement links TRBV5-1 to TRBJ1-1, with D perhaps matching TRBD1 (6 bases). V lost 2 bases and J lost 5, with 19 bases in between. Per germline, CDR1 SGHRS and CDR2 YFSETQ. This CDR3 has 16 residues. The CDR3 nucleotides are TGCGCCAGCAGCTTTAACAGTGGGGGCCTAGGAACTGAAGCTTTCTTT. Encoded protein: CASSFNSGGLGTEAFF.

This clonotype was seen more than once but under ten times. The chain joins TRBV10-1 to TRBJ2-2; D unclear. CDR1 and CDR2 from the germline V gene are WNHNN and SYGVQD (reference sequence). V was shortened by 0 bases and J by 3 bases, with 8 bases between the two germline ends. This CDR3 has 15 amino acids. CDR3 nucleotides: TGCGCCAGCAGTGAGTCCAGGCTCCACACCGGGGAGCTGTTTTTT. It is translated as CASSESRLHTGELFF.

In its sample, this clonotype was seen many times. This rearrangement joins TRBV9 to TRBJ2-1; 9 bases are a match to TRBD1. The trim removed 3 bases at V and 8 bases at J, leaving 9 bases unmatched. The CDR3 covers 15 residues. Germline loops: CDR1 SGDLS, CDR2 YYNGEE. CDR3 in amino acids: CASSAWDREGDEQFF. The CDR3 coding sequence is TGTGCCAGCAGCGCGTGGGACAGGGAAGGGGATGAGCAGTTCTTC.

This clonotype has a count of ten or more. CDR3 sequence (DNA): TGCGCCAGCTCAGGGGACAGGGATACGCAGTATTTT. Amino acids: CASSGDRDTQYF. The chain couples TRBV10-1 to TRBJ2-3; 8 positions match TRBD1. Germline CDR1 WNHNN, CDR2 SYGVQD (reference sequence). V shed 8 bases, J shed 6 bases, and the junction held 4 bases outside the gene matches. The CDR3 contains 12 residues.

The chain carries TRBV9 and TRBJ2-1; TRBD2 matches 8 bases. The CDR3 length is 14 residues. Per germline, CDR1 SGDLS and CDR2 YYNGEE. V trimming: 3 bases; J trimming: 7 bases; junction bases outside the gene matches: 6. In DNA form, the CDR3 reads TGTGCCAGCAGCGCAGCGGGGGACCGTAATGAGCAGTTCTTC. Amino acid sequence: CASSAAGDRNEQFF.

Details on this clonotype: A much larger clonotype is one base distant, so this may be a read error. V and J are TRBV12-5 and TRBJ1-2; 10 nucleotides match TRBD1. CDR1 and CDR2 from the germline V gene are LGHNT and FRNRAP. V lost 6 bases, J lost 4 bases, and 11 bases stayed unmatched. The CDR3 totals 16 residues. CDR3 DNA: TGTGCTAGTGGCCGGGGATCGACAGGGGGCGCCTATGGCTACACCTTC. It yields the protein CASGRGSTGGAYGYTF.

Concerning this clonotype itself: Relative to the germline gene, one junction end is altered; a read error may explain this. J is TRBJ2-1 and V is TRBV4-1, with 11 positions matching TRBD2. This CDR3 contains 16 residues. In germline, CDR1 is MGHRA, CDR2 YSYEKL. CDR3 in amino acids: CASSPGLAESYNEQFF. DNA for the CDR3: TGTGCCAGCAGTCCGGGACTAGCGGAATCTTACAATGAGCAGTTCTTC.

The chain joins TRBV20-1 to TRBJ1-1, with a tentative D call TRBD1 (5 bases). Germline V lookup: CDR1 DFQATT, CDR2 SNEGSKA (reference sequence). CDR3 length: 13 amino acids. Between the trimmed V and J ends, which lost 0 bases and 0 bases, there was a span of 5 bases. CDR3 sequence reads: CSAREGLNTEAFF. CDR3 nucleotide sequence: TGCAGTGCTAGAGAGGGGCTGAACACTGAAGCTTTCTTT.

The gene calls are TRBV19 and TRBJ2-3, with a possible D match to TRBD1 (5 bases). The CDR3 length is 13 residues. Germline V CDR1 and CDR2: LNHDA, SQIVND (reference sequence). V lost 5 bases, J lost 1 base, and 7 bases lay in between. CDR3 nucleotides: TGTGCCAGTAGTGTACAGGGCACAGATACGCAGTATTTT. Encoded protein: CASSVQGTDTQYF.

This chain links TRBV2 with TRBJ2-2; D is perhaps TRBD1 (6 bases). The CDR3 is 16 amino acids. The germline V and J ends were trimmed by 1 base and 1 base, with 10 bases remaining between them. CDR1 is SNHLY, CDR2 FYNNEI, per germline. For the CDR3, the DNA is TGTGCCAGCAGTGAAGTAGGACAGATGAACACCGGGGAGCTGTTTTTT. Translation: CASSEVGQMNTGELFF. Looking up the rest from reference TRBV2 and TRBJ2-2 gives the full variable domain: EPEVTQTPSHQVTQMGQEVILRCVPISNHLYFYWYRQILGQKVEFLVSFYNNEISEKSEIFDDQFSVERPDGSNFTLKIRSTKLEDSAMYFCASSEVGQMNTGELFFGEGSRLTVL.

This chain joins TRBV29-1 and TRBJ1-1; D is ambiguous. V lost 0 bases and J 8 bases, leaving 4 bases between the germline ends. Germline V lookup: CDR1 SQVTM, CDR2 ANQGSEA. This CDR3 comprises 10 residues. The CDR3 nucleotides read TGCAGCGTTGAAGATCTAGAAGCTTTCTTT. Its protein product is CSVEDLEAFF.

The J gene is TRBJ2-4, the V gene TRBV6-4, with D perhaps given as TRBD1 or TRBD2 (5 bases each). CDR1 is MRHNA, CDR2 SNTAGT, per germline. Between the trimmed V and J ends, which lost 9 bases and 3 bases, there was a span of 15 bases. The CDR3 consists of 14 residues. CDR3 loop: CASARDASKNIQYF. CDR3 nucleotide sequence: TGTGCCAGTGCCCGGGACGCGAGCAAAAACATTCAGTACTTC.

The chain recombines TRBV2 with TRBJ2-2; 8 bases line up with TRBD1. The CDR3 has 15 residues. CDR1 and CDR2 (germline): SNHLY, FYNNEI. The V segment lost 6 bases and the J segment 1 base; nucleotides outside the gene matches: 4. Here the CDR3 DNA reads TGTGCCAGCAGGGACAGGGTGGGGAACACCGGGGAGCTGTTTTTT. Encoded protein: CASRDRVGNTGELFF.